This TCR beta chain was documented in a study of shared clonotypes between healthy human individuals. Points on this clone: Its specificity is not known.

Study results and limitations: Around 5% of naive CD4 clonotypes were common to several donors.

Trimming pared 5 bases from V and 3 bases from J, leaving 11 bases between. Germline loops: CDR1 MDHEN, CDR2 SYDVKM. The CDR3 consists of 13 residues. The method was immunoSEQ multiplex PCR; TCRdb's version includes in-frame clones alone and lacks a portion of them. The sample includes more than 400,000 clones, 90% to 96% of them seen just once. The chain couples TRBV28 to TRBJ2-7; D perhaps matches TRBD2 (5 bases). The source of this sequence is a woman under 40 in good health. Sequenced sample: naive CD4+ T cells sorted from blood. Documented subset: CD45RA+ positively selected. The CDR3 protein is CASSVGRGYEQYF. As DNA, the CDR3 is TGTGCCAGCAGTGTCGGACGGGGCTACGAGCAGTACTTC.